The rows below give T cell receptor beta chains drawn from one sample of a study of circulating and synovial CD4+ cells in juvenile arthritis. Some clones are missing from TCRdb's copy, which holds only in-frame ones; the method was immunoSEQ multiplex PCR. Of tens of thousands of clones listed, around 93% were seen once; the top ten hold 2.9%. Sequenced material: CD4+ T cells from blood. The origin of the receptors is a human donor with juvenile idiopathic arthritis. CDR3s include the opening cysteine and the closing phenylalanine or tryptophan. The D gene is left open where the match is weak. Part of the rows lack a size; the others show once, few, many or a class for expanded clones.

V,J,D,size,CDR3,DNA
TRBV28,TRBJ1-5,TRBD1,NA,CASSNAGGTPQHF,TGTGCCAGCAGTAACGCAGGGGGCACGCCCCAGCATTTT
TRBV2,TRBJ1-5,TRBD1,NA,CASSGTGGAGQPQHF,TGTGCCAGCAGTGGAACAGGGGGCGCTGGTCAGCCCCAGCATTTT
TRBV30,TRBJ2-1,TRBD2,NA,CAWSGGGTNGYNEQFF,TGTGCCTGGAGTGGGGGGGGGACGAACGGATACAATGAGCAGTTCTTC
TRBV7-2,TRBJ2-7,NA,NA,CASSTTRGSRNPQYF,TGTGCCAGCAGCACAACCCGGGGTAGCCGAAACCCGCAGTACTTC
TRBV19,TRBJ2-2,TRBD2,once,CASTRGRAGELFF,TGTGCCAGTACTCGCGGGAGGGCCGGGGAGCTGTTTTTT
TRBV14,TRBJ2-7,NA,NA,CASSEGPFGPYEQYF,TGTGCCAGCAGTGAGGGTCCATTCGGACCCTACGAGCAGTACTTC
TRBV9,TRBJ2-2,NA,once,CASSGARWRAGNTGELFF,TGTGCCAGCAGCGGGGCCCGATGGAGGGCGGGAAACACCGGGGAGCTGTTTTTT
TRBV11-2,TRBJ2-3,NA,once,CASSSQAGPPDTQYF,TGTGCCAGCAGCTCTCAGGCGGGTCCGCCAGATACGCAGTATTTT
TRBV5-1,TRBJ2-7,NA,NA,CASSPGTSPYEQYF,TGCGCCAGCAGCCCGGGAACCTCCCCCTACGAGCAGTACTTC
TRBV6-1,TRBJ2-1,NA,NA,CASLKTGYNEQFF,TGTGCCAGCCTGAAGACAGGCTACAATGAGCAGTTCTTC
TRBV6-1,TRBJ2-3,NA,NA,CAISLGVGADTQYF,TGTGCCATCTCGTTGGGAGTTGGGGCAGATACGCAGTATTTT
TRBV4-2,TRBJ1-5,NA,NA,CASSPGKGQPQHF,TGTGCCAGCAGCCCAGGGAAGGGTCAGCCCCAGCATTTT
TRBV19,TRBJ2-7,TRBD2,NA,CASSLAGVGSAEQYF,TGTGCCAGTAGCTTAGCGGGAGTAGGATCCGCCGAGCAGTACTTC